This entry lists 27 T cell receptor beta chains sequenced from one sample in a study of radiation and T cells in renal cell carcinoma. As for time point: blood 4 weeks post-SBRT, at nephrectomy. Treatment specified: 15 Gy SBRT to primary tumor, nephrectomy 4 weeks later. Sequencing was performed with immunoSEQ multiplex PCR; in TCRdb, only in-frame clones are kept and a portion is missing. The table lists 150,000 to 200,000 clones, 88% of them singletons. Specimen: blood, collected from a patient whose treatment included radiotherapy and nephrectomy. Receptor source: a woman in her forties or fifties with renal cell carcinoma.

The chain joins TRBV7-8 to TRBJ2-7; unclear D gene. The germline CDR1 and CDR2 sequences are SGHVS and FQNEAQ. The CDR3 consists of 12 residues. Trimming took off 1 base at V and 4 bases at J, with 5 bases between the two ends. This CDR3 reads CASSLVNYEQYF. CDR3 in DNA: TGTGCCAGCAGCTTAGTAAATTACGAGCAGTACTTC.

The chain is built from TRBV2 and TRBJ2-1; 8 nucleotides align to TRBD2. Germline lookup yields CDR1 SNHLY and CDR2 FYNNEI. The V gene end was trimmed by 8 bases and the J gene end by 4 bases; junction bases not matched to a gene: 13. The CDR3 runs 16 residues. The CDR3 here is CASGGSGGIRYNEQFF. The CDR3 DNA reads as TGTGCCAGCGGAGGATCGGGGGGGATTCGGTACAATGAGCAGTTCTTC.

V gene TRBV19 combines with J gene TRBJ2-5; D could derive from TRBD1 or TRBD2 (6 bases each). Germline CDR1 reads LNHDA; CDR2 reads SQIVND (reference sequence). The CDR3 length is 14 residues. The V end was cut by 7 bases, the J end by 1 base, with 13 bases between. The CDR3 DNA is TGTGCCAGTAATTCGGGGGCCATCCAAGAGACCCAGTACTTC. Protein product: CASNSGAIQETQYF.

This clone showed up just once. The chain carries TRBV2 and TRBJ1-5; no clear D. The V end was cut by 4 bases, the J end by 7 bases, with 8 bases between. The CDR3 extends over 12 amino acids. Germline V gene lookup returns CDR1 SNHLY and CDR2 FYNNEI. CDR3 amino acids: CASSGVRQPQHF. DNA for the CDR3: TGTGCCAGCAGTGGGGTGCGGCAGCCCCAGCATTTT. The full variable domain, in which reference TRBV2 and TRBJ1-5 provide the parts outside the CDR3, is EPEVTQTPSHQVTQMGQEVILRCVPISNHLYFYWYRQILGQKVEFLVSFYNNEISEKSEIFDDQFSVERPDGSNFTLKIRSTKLEDSAMYFCASSGVRQPQHFGDGTRLSIL.

This sequence joins TRBV29-1 and TRBJ2-1; possible D gene TRBD2, 6 bases. There are 14 residues in the CDR3. Germline assignment: CDR1 SQVTM and CDR2 ANQGSEA. The ends were cut back, 4 bases at V and 10 bases at J, with 20 bases in the middle. The CDR3 DNA sequence: TGCAGCGTTGCCCGCGGGGCGGGGATCGGCGAGCAGTTCTTC. Translation: CSVARGAGIGEQFF.

The chain uses TRBV5-1 and TRBJ2-7; TRBD2 matches at 8 bases. The CDR3 loop spans 16 amino acids. Germline loops: CDR1 SGHRS, CDR2 YFSETQ. The ends lost 1 base at V and 1 base at J; junction bases unmatched: 7. In DNA, the CDR3 is TGCGCCAGCAGCTTGACGGGCGGGGGGAAGTCCTACGAGCAGTACTTC. This codes for CASSLTGGGKSYEQYF.

V usage is TRBV5-1 and J usage is TRBJ1-1; 7 nucleotides align to TRBD1. This CDR3 has 14 amino acids. V lost 7 bases and J lost 2; bases outside the gene matches: 8. Germline CDR1 is SGHRS and CDR2 is YFSETQ. The DNA of the CDR3 is TGCGCCAGCGGGGGCGGGACAGCAAACACTGAAGCTTTCTTT. As protein: CASGGGTANTEAFF.

This chain joins TRBV6-1 and TRBJ2-1; possibly TRBD1 for D (5 bases). Germline loops: CDR1 MNHNS, CDR2 SASEGT. This CDR3 comprises 15 residues. Trimming left V 8 bases short and J 1 base short, with 15 bases between. CDR3 residues: CASLWGQGSYNEQFF. The CDR3 region has the DNA TGTGCCAGCCTTTGGGGCCAAGGGTCCTACAATGAGCAGTTCTTC.

V is TRBV5-1 and J is TRBJ2-7; 7 bases are a match to TRBD1. The V segment lost 5 bases and the J segment 3 bases; nucleotides outside the gene matches: 11. CDR1 and CDR2 (germline): SGHRS, YFSETQ. This CDR3 comprises 15 residues. CDR3 DNA sequence: TGCGCCAGCAGAATCCGACAGGGTTGGCTCTACGAGCAGTACTTC. Translation: CASRIRQGWLYEQYF.

V usage is TRBV5-1 and J usage is TRBJ2-5, with D perhaps TRBD1 or TRBD2 (6 bases each). The CDR3 totals 15 residues. The germline V and J ends were trimmed by 6 bases and 3 bases, with 18 bases remaining between them. Looked up from germline, CDR1 is SGHRS and CDR2 is YFSETQ. The CDR3 is CASTMDSPGEETQYF. Here the CDR3 DNA reads TGCGCCAGCACCATGGACAGCCCGGGGGAAGAGACCCAGTACTTC.

V is TRBV7-9 and J is TRBJ2-1, with 9 bases identical to TRBD2. The CDR3 has 18 amino acids. Per germline, CDR1 SEHNR and CDR2 FQNEAQ (reference sequence). The V gene end was trimmed by 8 bases and the J gene end by 1 base; junction bases not matched to a gene: 15. The CDR3 loop reads CASARELAGLSSYNEQFF. The CDR3, as DNA: TGTGCCAGCGCCCGGGAGCTAGCGGGGCTTTCGTCCTACAATGAGCAGTTCTTC.

The chain combines TRBV5-4 with TRBJ1-2; the D is unclear. The CDR3 has 13 amino acids. Germline CDR1 SGHNT, CDR2 YYREEE (reference sequence). Trimming stripped 0 bases from V and 2 bases from J, with 5 bases between. The CDR3 nucleotides are TGTGCCAGCAGCTTGGGAGGGAACTATGGCTACACCTTC. Translated, it gives CASSLGGNYGYTF.

The chain is built from TRBV7-2 and TRBJ2-7; 9 bases map to TRBD1. This CDR3 spans 16 amino acids. Germline CDR1 and CDR2: SGHTA and FQGNSA. Trimming took 5 bases from V and 5 from J; bases not matched to a gene: 13. CDR3 nucleotide sequence: TGTGCCAGCAGCCCCGGGACAGGGCCATTAAGCGACGAGCAGTACTTC. Translation gives CASSPGTGPLSDEQYF. Looking up the rest from reference TRBV7-2 and TRBJ2-7 gives the full variable domain: GAGVSQSPSNKVTEKGKDVELRCDPISGHTALYWYRQSLGQGLEFLIYFQGNSAPDKSGLPSDRFSAERTGGSVSTLTIQRTQQEDSAVYLCASSPGTGPLSDEQYFGPGTRLTVT.

The chain joins TRBV28 to TRBJ2-7, with D perhaps TRBD1 or TRBD2 (5 bases each). Germline V lookup: CDR1 MDHEN, CDR2 SYDVKM. Trimming took 4 bases from V and 2 from J, leaving 18 bases between them. This CDR3 spans 16 amino acids. The CDR3 nucleotides read TGTGCCAGCAGTTGGGGGAAGGGCGGCTATACCTACGAGCAGTACTTC. Translation gives CASSWGKGGYTYEQYF.

The chain employs TRBV7-9 and TRBJ1-1; no clear D gene. V was shortened by 10 bases and J by 4 bases, with 16 bases between the two germline ends. The germline CDR1 and CDR2 sequences are SEHNR and FQNEAQ (reference sequence). The CDR3 sequence is 13 residues long. CDR3 loop: CATTMPVATEAFF. The CDR3 region has the DNA TGTGCCACCACAATGCCGGTCGCCACTGAAGCTTTCTTT.

The rearrangement uses TRBV5-4 and TRBJ2-7, with TRBD2 as a possible D gene (5 bases). The CDR3 length is 15 residues. V was trimmed by 0 bases and J by 4 bases, leaving 14 bases between them. Germline V gene sequence: CDR1 SGHNT, CDR2 YYREEE (reference sequence). The CDR3 region has the DNA TGTGCCAGCAGCTTGGAGCTAGCCGGGTCGTACGAGCAGTACTTC. This gives the protein CASSLELAGSYEQYF.

The chain carries TRBV29-1 and TRBJ1-1, with D possibly TRBD1 on 5 matching bases. This CDR3 has 12 amino acids. V lost 8 bases and J 2 bases, leaving 12 bases between the germline ends. Germline values: CDR1 SQVTM, CDR2 ANQGSEA. CDR3 in DNA: TGCAGCTGCAGGGCCTACAACACTGAAGCTTTCTTT. It codes for CSCRAYNTEAFF.

V usage is TRBV6-1 and J usage is TRBJ2-3; D tentatively fits TRBD1 or TRBD2 (6 bases each). CDR3 length: 20 residues. The germline gives CDR1 MNHNS, CDR2 SASEGT. V lost 2 bases, J lost 1 base, and 25 bases lay in between. The CDR3, as DNA: TGTGCCAGCAGTGAATCAGGGGTCGGAGGGGCCGCTAGTCGCACAGATACGCAGTATTTT. Encoded protein: CASSESGVGGAASRTDTQYF.

In its sample, this clone was seen once. V usage is TRBV6-6 and J usage is TRBJ1-1, with TRBD1 identical over 8 bases. The CDR3 length is 15 residues. The J segment lost 4 bases and the V segment lost 5 bases, leaving 9 bases of the junction unmatched. Germline CDR1 is MNHNY and CDR2 is SVGAGI (reference sequence). This CDR3 is CASSNLQGVFTEAFF. The CDR3 DNA reads as TGTGCCAGCAGTAACCTACAGGGGGTATTCACTGAAGCTTTCTTT.

The CDR3: CASSVAGALNSPLHF. Here the CDR3 DNA reads TGTGCCAGCAGCGTAGCAGGGGCTTTGAATTCACCCCTCCACTTT. The chain employs TRBV9 and TRBJ1-6; possible D gene TRBD1, 6 bases. Germline assignment: CDR1 SGDLS and CDR2 YYNGEE. The CDR3 is made up of 15 amino acids. Trimming shortened V by 0 bases and J by 7 bases, and 11 bases separated the two germline ends.

CDR3 region: CASSTPPGGYHGELFF. The CDR3 DNA is TGTGCCAGCAGCACACCCCCAGGGGGGTATCACGGGGAGCTGTTTTTT. V and J are TRBV7-2 and TRBJ2-2, with D possibly TRBD1 on 7 matching bases. The CDR3 has 16 residues. Looked up from germline, CDR1 is SGHTA and CDR2 is FQGNSA. Trimming left V 5 bases short and J 7 bases short, with 20 bases between.

The chain recombines TRBV6-6 with TRBJ2-1; TRBD2 aligns across 10 bases. V trimming: 6 bases; J trimming: 7 bases; junction bases outside the gene matches: 12. Germline lookup yields CDR1 MNHNY and CDR2 SVGAGI (reference sequence). This CDR3 spans 16 amino acids. The CDR3 sequence: CASRPSERGGRNEQFF. Here the CDR3 DNA reads TGTGCCAGCAGACCCTCGGAGCGGGGGGGCCGTAATGAGCAGTTCTTC.

This sequence joins TRBV5-4 and TRBJ2-3, with 9 bases lining up with TRBD1. Looked up from germline, CDR1 is SGHNT and CDR2 is YYREEE (reference sequence). Trimming at V came to 4 bases and at J to 5 bases, leaving 5 bases not matched to a gene. This CDR3 is built from 14 residues. The CDR3 DNA follows: TGTGCCAGCAGCACACAGGGGGCTGGAGATACGCAGTATTTT. Its protein is CASSTQGAGDTQYF.

The chain carries TRBV6-5 and TRBJ1-3; the D gene is possibly TRBD1 (5 bases). V was shortened by 6 bases and J by 7 bases, with 19 bases between the two germline ends. Germline V gene lookup returns CDR1 MNHEY and CDR2 SVGAGI. The CDR3 extends over 15 amino acids. CDR3 region: CASRPVLGSGNTIYF. The CDR3 DNA is TGTGCCAGCAGACCCGTCTTAGGGTCAGGGAACACCATATATTTT.

This clone was observed at least ten times. The chain employs TRBV28 and TRBJ2-3; 7 nucleotides line up with TRBD2. CDR1 and CDR2 from the germline V gene are MDHEN and SYDVKM. V dropped 3 bases and J dropped 1; count of bases not matched to a gene: 1. There are 14 residues in the CDR3. As DNA, the CDR3 is TGTGCCAGCAGTTTTCTAGCGGGCACAGATACGCAGTATTTT. Protein product: CASSFLAGTDTQYF. Full variable domain (outside the CDR3, taken from reference TRBV28 and TRBJ2-3): DVKVTQSSRYLVKRTGEKVFLECVQDMDHENMFWYRQDPGLGLRLIYFSYDVKMKEKGDIPEGYSVSREKKERFSLILESASTNQTSMYLCASSFLAGTDTQYFGPGTRLTVL.

This clone appeared a few times. The chain employs TRBV4-3 and TRBJ1-2; D perhaps matches TRBD1 (5 bases). The CDR3 covers 14 residues. Germline-derived CDR1 and CDR2 are LGHNA and YSLEER. V was pared by 0 bases and J by 8 bases, with 13 bases between. The CDR3 protein is CASSQDQGIEGYTF. CDR3 nucleotide sequence: TGCGCCAGCAGCCAAGATCAGGGAATAGAAGGCTACACCTTC.

J is TRBJ2-3 and V is TRBV30; 7 bases align to TRBD2. Germline CDR1 and CDR2: GTSNPN and SVGIG (reference sequence). The V segment lost 0 bases and the J segment 0 bases; nucleotides outside the gene matches: 15. This CDR3 contains 19 residues. The DNA for the CDR3 is TGTGCCTGGAGTGTGGCCCCAGCGGGGCGCCCAACTAGCACAGATACGCAGTATTTT. The encoded protein is CAWSVAPAGRPTSTDTQYF.